These 26 T cell receptor beta chains originate from one sample sequenced in a study of tumor-infiltrating lymphocytes in primary liver carcinoma. The authors made TCR beta cDNA from about 500 ng total RNA with a constant-region primer. Three nested multiplex PCR rounds of slightly modified ARM-PCR generated TCR beta libraries. Two initial PCR rounds of about 9 cycles each paired TRBV1-TRBV30 forward primers with a C-beta reverse primer. Via MiXCR, TCRdb re-called the multiplex PCR reads, giving one row per CDR3 protein. The sample lists around 210,000 distinct CDR3 sequences; about 61% were seen once. They got blood RNA out of unsorted whole blood and also pulled out germline DNA. The sample comprised peripheral blood. The origin of the receptors is a woman between 55 and 75 years old with primary liver carcinoma and hepatitis B virus infection.

This clonotype was picked up many times. The chain employs TRBV29-1 and TRBJ1-1; D is unresolved. V was pared by 3 bases and J by 1 base, with 6 bases between. The CDR3 has 12 residues. Germline V gene sequence: CDR1 SQVTM, CDR2 ANQGSEA. As DNA, the CDR3 is TGCAGCGTTGACAAAGGGAACACTGAAGCTTTCTTT. Translation: CSVDKGNTEAFF.

A word on this clonotype: Relative to the germline gene, one junction end is altered; a read error may explain this. J is TRBJ2-6 and V is TRBV7-8, with a possible D match to TRBD2 (6 bases). The CDR3 contains 18 residues. Germline CDR1 reads SGHVS; CDR2 reads FQNEAQ. The CDR3 DNA sequence: TGTGCCAGCAGCTTATCTGATAGCGGCGTGTCTGGGGCCAACGTTCTGACTTTC. Translating it yields CASSLSDSGVSGANVLTF.

A note on this clonotype: A single base separates this from a much larger clone, so it may be a read error. The V gene is TRBV12-3 or TRBV12-4, the J gene TRBJ2-5; 8 bases are a match to TRBD1. The V segment lost 7 bases and the J segment 4 bases; nucleotides outside the gene matches: 11. CDR3 length: 15 residues. CDR3 residues: CASTFLAGGAETQYF. The CDR3 DNA reads as TGTGCCAGCACTTTCCTGGCAGGGGGCGCAGAGACCCAGTACTTC.

With respect to this clonotype: The junction and the germline gene differ at one end; a read error may be behind it. CDR3 in amino acids: CASSERGQGVGNTMYF. The CDR3 nucleotides read TGTGCCAGCAGTGAACGCGGGCAGGGAGTCGGAAACACCATGTATTTT. V is TRBV6-1 and J is TRBJ1-3, with a possible D match to TRBD1 (5 bases). The CDR3 totals 16 residues. Germline CDR1 is MNHNS and CDR2 is SASEGT.

The chain is built from TRBV15 and TRBJ2-5; D ambiguous. Trimming pared 0 bases from V and 5 bases from J, leaving 7 bases between. Per germline, CDR1 LNHNV and CDR2 YYDKDF (reference sequence). CDR3 length: 13 amino acids. The CDR3 spells CATSRDYRETQYF. The DNA for the CDR3 is TGTGCCACCAGCAGAGATTACCGCGAGACCCAGTACTTC.

Concerning this clonotype: Lacking the conserved final phenylalanine or tryptophan, this CDR3 likely reflects a read error. No DNA is shown, since the ends of the CDR3 on it are uncertain; the CDR3 is the one TCRdb lists. The rearrangement joins TRBV6-5 to TRBJ2-5; TRBD1, the table's D call, lacks a check against the DNA. The CDR3 length is 16 residues, termini included. The germline CDR1 and CDR2 sequences are MNHEY and SVGAGI. CDR3 sequence: CASSWTGTGGQETHYS.

J is TRBJ2-7 and V is TRBV7-8, with D possibly TRBD2 on 6 matching bases. V was clipped by 3 bases and J by 6 bases, with 18 bases between them. The germline V gene encodes CDR1 SGHVS and CDR2 FQNEAQ. This CDR3 is 15 amino acids long. The DNA of the CDR3 is TGTGCCAGCAGCTTCAGGTCCGGGAGCCAGGGCGAGCAGTACTTC. Translating it yields CASSFRSGSQGEQYF.

The V call is TRBV29-1, the J call TRBJ2-7, with 7 bases fitting TRBD2. CDR1 is SQVTM and CDR2 is ANQGSEA in the germline V gene. Trimming removed 0 bases from V and 6 bases from J; junction bases left unmatched: 5. The CDR3 extends over 13 amino acids. The DNA of the CDR3 is TGCAGCGTTGAAGATGAGGGAGGGGTCGAGCAGTACTTC. This codes for CSVEDEGGVEQYF.

As for this clonotype: This clone may be a read error of a much larger clone one base away. In DNA form, the CDR3 reads TGTGCCAGCAGCCCTGCGGCCTCCTACGAGCAGTACTTC. The encoded protein is CASSPAASYEQYF. This rearrangement joins TRBV6-2 or TRBV6-3 to TRBJ2-7, with D unresolved. Deletions cut 6 bases from V and 0 bases from J, with 9 bases between. This CDR3 has 13 residues. Looked up from germline, CDR1 is MNHEY and CDR2 is SVGEGT.

A few counts support this clonotype. One end of the junction varies from germline; a read error may be responsible. This chain uses TRBV4-1 with TRBJ1-1; a weak D match, TRBD1 (6 bases). The CDR3 has 17 residues. The germline CDR1 and CDR2 sequences are MGHRA and YSYEKL. The CDR3 nucleotides are TGCACCAGCAGCCAAGTCCGGTCAGAGGGGGTGGTCACTGAAGCTTTCTTT. It specifies CTSSQVRSEGVVTEAFF.

The rearrangement joins TRBV11-2 to TRBJ1-6, with D uncertain. Germline lookup yields CDR1 SGHAT and CDR2 FQNNGV. This CDR3 has 14 residues. Trimming pared 5 bases from V and 8 bases from J, leaving 13 bases between. CDR3 coding DNA: TGTGCCAGCAGCCCCGCCAGCGAAGATTCACCCCTCCACTTT. As protein: CASSPASEDSPLHF.

This clonotype was recorded at least ten times. The V and J genes are TRBV29-1 and TRBJ2-4; 9 positions agree with TRBD2. Germline CDR1 SQVTM, CDR2 ANQGSEA. The CDR3 loop spans 16 amino acids. V shed 0 bases and J 2 bases; nucleotides not matched to a gene: 5. The CDR3 DNA reads TGCAGCGTTGAAGATCGGACTAGCGTGTCCAAAAACATTCAGTACTTC. Translated, it gives CSVEDRTSVSKNIQYF. Combining the CDR3 with reference TRBV29-1 and TRBJ2-4 gives the whole variable domain SAVISQKPSRDICQRGTSLTIQCQVDSQVTMMFWYRQQPGQSLTLIATANQGSEATYESGFVIDKFPISRPNLTFSTLTVSNMSPEDSSIYLCSVEDRTSVSKNIQYFGAGTRLSVL.

This chain uses TRBV29-1 with TRBJ2-2, with TRBD1 matching over 9 bases. Germline CDR1 SQVTM, CDR2 ANQGSEA. Trimming took 7 bases from V and 10 from J; bases not matched to a gene: 16. CDR3 length: 15 residues. The CDR3 loop reads CSAINGTGRVEELFF. The CDR3 DNA reads TGCAGCGCTATTAATGGGACAGGGAGAGTCGAGGAGCTGTTTTTT.

The chain has TRBV28 and TRBJ1-5; 8 nucleotides match TRBD1. The trim removed 10 bases at V and 1 base at J, leaving 3 bases unmatched. Germline V gene sequence: CDR1 MDHEN, CDR2 SYDVKM. This CDR3 comprises 13 residues. The CDR3 reads CAIHRGSNQPQHF. In nucleotides, the CDR3 is TGTGCCATCCACAGGGGGAGCAATCAGCCCCAGCATTTT.

This clonotype appeared a single time. The chain links TRBV29-1 to TRBJ1-5; 7 nucleotides align to TRBD1. V was clipped by 8 bases and J by 3 bases; unmatched bases: 7. Germline V gene data show CDR1 as SQVTM and CDR2 as ANQGSEA. This CDR3 contains 13 residues. Here the CDR3 DNA reads TGCAGCTTCTCCAGGGGGTCCAATCAGCCCCAGCATTTT. Translated, it gives CSFSRGSNQPQHF.

This clonotype was seen only once. The CDR3 ends on some other residue instead of the conserved phenylalanine or tryptophan, so this is likely a read error. This chain joins TRBV28 and TRBJ1-2; the D gene is possibly TRBD1 (5 bases). The CDR3 has 15 amino acids. The germline CDR1 and CDR2 sequences are MDHEN and SYDVKM. DNA of the CDR3: TGTGCCAGCGGTTTCTCGGGACCGGCCATGGGGGGCTACACCCTC. The encoded protein is CASGFSGPAMGGYTL.

By share, this clonotype ranks as medium-sized (0.01 to 0.1%). The CDR3 DNA reads TGTGCCAGCAGCCCCGGCGGACAGGGGGCCTACGAGCAGTACTTC. Protein: CASSPGGQGAYEQYF. The chain is built from TRBV11-1 and TRBJ2-7, with 10 nucleotides matching TRBD1. Germline CDR1 and CDR2: SGHAT and FQDESV (reference sequence). The CDR3 length is 15 residues. The trim removed 5 bases at V and 2 bases at J, leaving 6 bases unmatched.

In regard to this clonotype: Here the CDR3 omits its conserved ending phenylalanine or tryptophan, so a read error is the likely source. This chain uses TRBV11-2 with TRBJ2-1; D remains unclear. This CDR3 contains 14 residues. Per germline, CDR1 SGHAT and CDR2 FQNNGV. Trimming removed 6 bases at V and 5 bases at J, with 14 bases between. The CDR3 bases are TGTGCCAGCAGAACTATCGGGCTTGACAATGAGCAGTTCATC. It specifies CASRTIGLDNEQFI.

The chain has TRBV20-1 and TRBJ2-7, with 12 bases fitting TRBD2. This CDR3 is built from 15 residues. Germline assignment: CDR1 DFQATT and CDR2 SNEGSKA (reference sequence). The V and J ends lost 5 bases and 7 bases, in that order; junction bases with no gene match: 12. The CDR3: CSAPTASGRAWEQYF. The DNA for the CDR3 is TGCAGTGCTCCAACTGCTAGCGGGAGGGCCTGGGAGCAGTACTTC.

At least ten counts were recorded for this clonotype. This chain uses TRBV29-1 with TRBJ2-3; D gene ambiguous. Germline V gives CDR1 SQVTM, CDR2 ANQGSEA. V shed 1 base and J shed 3 bases, with 5 bases lying between them. This CDR3 has 12 residues. In nucleotides, the CDR3 is TGCAGCGTTGAAGTGTCAACAGATACGCAGTATTTT. It translates to CSVEVSTDTQYF.

Points on this clonotype: A much larger clone differs from this one at a single base, so this may be a read error. The chain carries TRBV28 and TRBJ2-5; D uncertain. CDR1 MDHEN and CDR2 SYDVKM come from the germline V gene. The CDR3 is made up of 15 amino acids. For the CDR3, the DNA is TGTGTCAGCAGTTCGCAATCGATAAGGACAGAGACCCAGTACTTC. Protein sequence: CVSSSQSIRTETQYF.

Concerning this clonotype: At one end the junction does not follow the germline gene, possibly because of a read error. The CDR3 DNA reads TGTGCCAGCAGTTGGTATGATAGCAATCATCCCCAGCATTTT. Translation: CASSWYDSNHPQHF. The chain joins TRBV12-3 or TRBV12-4 to TRBJ1-5, with unresolved D. The CDR3 contains 14 residues.

Points on this clonotype: This may stem from a read error, because a much larger clone lies one nucleotide away. The chain recombines TRBV6-5 with TRBJ2-7, with unresolved D. The CDR3 contains 13 residues. Germline-derived CDR1 and CDR2 are MNHEY and SVGAGI. Here the CDR3 DNA reads TGTGCCACCAGTTACTCGAAAGGTTACGAGCAGTACTTC. It translates to CATSYSKGYEQYF.

V usage is TRBV30 and J usage is TRBJ1-5; D gene ambiguous. Per germline, CDR1 GTSNPN and CDR2 SVGIG (reference sequence). With 0 bases removed from V and 2 bases from J, the gap between germline ends came to 2 bases. The CDR3 runs 12 residues. The chain's CDR3 is CAWSVGNQPQHF. Here the CDR3 DNA reads TGTGCCTGGAGTGTTGGCAATCAGCCCCAGCATTTT.

About this clonotype itself: A much larger clone lies one base from this, so it may be a read error. This chain joins TRBV6-7 and TRBJ2-1, with 10 bases lining up with TRBD2. TRBV6-7 is an ORF, and what it does is uncertain. With 10 bases clipped from V and 6 bases from J, the junction kept 12 bases outside the gene matches. The CDR3 contains 15 residues. DNA of the CDR3: TGTGCCAACCCCATGCCACTAGCGGGATCCAATGAGCAGTTCTTC. Encoded protein: CANPMPLAGSNEQFF.

There are a few counts of this clonotype. This chain connects TRBV5-1 to TRBJ2-3, with D tentatively TRBD1 (5 bases). The V end was cut by 4 bases, the J end by 0 bases, with 15 bases between. The length of the CDR3 is 16 residues. Per germline, CDR1 SGHRS and CDR2 YFSETQ. CDR3 region: CASSPQVPASTDTQYF. CDR3 in DNA: TGCGCCAGCAGCCCACAGGTCCCGGCGAGCACAGATACGCAGTATTTT.